A single T cell receptor beta chain is shown here with its context. As yet, its antigen is unknown. CDR3 length equals 15 residues. Germline V gene lookup returns CDR1 SEHNR and CDR2 FQNEAQ (reference sequence). Germline trimming cut 4 bases from V and 4 bases from J; bases unmatched to any gene: 5. This sample stems from a study of cytomegalovirus exposure and HLA in healthy donors. Background on the study: HLA-typed donors were the source of around 85 million unique TCRs held in an early data release.

Vbeta (60) and Jbeta (13) primers were used in the PCR. Repertoires were generated with immunoSEQ multiplex PCR, while TCRdb's copy carries only in-frame clones and drops some. The sample holds approximately 110,000 clones, approximately 69% seen once. Study-level points and caveats: Within an earlier analysis, most TCR beta V segments proved productive either about 87% or about 30% of the time. Researchers reported from a later analysis that most CMV-associated TCR beta chains appeared HLA-restricted. Researchers reported in a later analysis that a missense DCLRE1C variant was tied to TCR beta V- and J-gene trimming.

The sequence came from a woman in her thirties or forties in good health and CMV-seropositive. The chain recombines TRBV7-9 with TRBJ2-5; 11 bases match TRBD1. Sequenced: PBMCs. DNA for the CDR3: TGTGCCAGCAGCTCCGGACAGGGGGCGAGAGAGACCCAGTACTTC. Its translation: CASSSGQGARETQYF.